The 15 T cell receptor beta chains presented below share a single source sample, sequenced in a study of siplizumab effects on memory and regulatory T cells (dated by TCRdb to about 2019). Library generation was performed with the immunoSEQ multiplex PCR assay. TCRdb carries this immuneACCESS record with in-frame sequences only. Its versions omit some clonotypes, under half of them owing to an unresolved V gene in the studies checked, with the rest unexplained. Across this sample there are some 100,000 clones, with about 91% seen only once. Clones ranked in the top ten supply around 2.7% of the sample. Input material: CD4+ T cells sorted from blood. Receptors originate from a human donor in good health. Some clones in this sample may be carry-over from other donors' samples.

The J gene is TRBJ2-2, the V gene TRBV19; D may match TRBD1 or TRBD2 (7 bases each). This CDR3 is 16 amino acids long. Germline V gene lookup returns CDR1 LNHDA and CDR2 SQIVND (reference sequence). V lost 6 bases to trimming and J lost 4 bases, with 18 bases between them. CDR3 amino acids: CASRIPRGGITGELFF. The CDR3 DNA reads TGTGCCAGTAGAATACCCAGGGGGGGGATCACCGGGGAGCTGTTTTTT.

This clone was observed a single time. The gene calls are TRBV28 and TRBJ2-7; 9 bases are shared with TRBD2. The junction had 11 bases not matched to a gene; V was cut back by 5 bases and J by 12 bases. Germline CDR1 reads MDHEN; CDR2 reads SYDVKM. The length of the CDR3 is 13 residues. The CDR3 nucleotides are TGTGCCAGCAGTGAGGGACTAGCAACACTAGCGTACTTC. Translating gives CASSEGLATLAYF. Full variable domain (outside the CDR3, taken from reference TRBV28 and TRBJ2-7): DVKVTQSSRYLVKRTGEKVFLECVQDMDHENMFWYRQDPGLGLRLIYFSYDVKMKEKGDIPEGYSVSREKKERFSLILESASTNQTSMYLCASSEGLATLAYFGPGTRLTVT.

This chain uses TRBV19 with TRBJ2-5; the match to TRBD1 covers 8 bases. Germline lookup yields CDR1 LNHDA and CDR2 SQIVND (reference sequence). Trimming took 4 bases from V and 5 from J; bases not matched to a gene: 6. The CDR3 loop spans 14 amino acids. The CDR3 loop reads CASSRTGLGETQYF. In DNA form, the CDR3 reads TGTGCCAGTAGTAGGACAGGGCTGGGGGAGACCCAGTACTTC.

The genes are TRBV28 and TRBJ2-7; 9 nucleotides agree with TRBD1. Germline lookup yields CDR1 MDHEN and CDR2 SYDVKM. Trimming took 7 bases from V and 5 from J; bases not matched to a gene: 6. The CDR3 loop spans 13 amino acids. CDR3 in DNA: TGTGCCAGCAAGACAGGGGGTAACAACGAGCAGTACTTC. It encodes CASKTGGNNEQYF.

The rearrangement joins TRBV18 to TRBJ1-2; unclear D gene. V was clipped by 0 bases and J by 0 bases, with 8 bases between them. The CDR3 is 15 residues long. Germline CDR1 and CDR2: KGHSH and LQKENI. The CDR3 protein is CASSPPTETNYGYTF. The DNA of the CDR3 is TGTGCCAGCTCACCACCCACAGAGACTAACTATGGCTACACCTTC.

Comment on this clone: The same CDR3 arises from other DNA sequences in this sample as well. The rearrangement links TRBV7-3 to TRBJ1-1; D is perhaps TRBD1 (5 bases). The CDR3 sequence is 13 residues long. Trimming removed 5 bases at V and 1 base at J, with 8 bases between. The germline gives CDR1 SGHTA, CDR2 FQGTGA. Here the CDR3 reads CASSRQGNTEAFF. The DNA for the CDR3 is TGTGCCAGCAGCCGCCAGGGGAACACTGAAGCTTTCTTT.

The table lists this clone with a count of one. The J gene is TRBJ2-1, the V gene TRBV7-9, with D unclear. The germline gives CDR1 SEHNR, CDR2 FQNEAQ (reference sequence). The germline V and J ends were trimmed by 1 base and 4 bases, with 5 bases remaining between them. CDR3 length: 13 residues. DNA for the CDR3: TGTGCCAGCAGCTTAGACCATTACAATGAGCAGTTCTTC. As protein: CASSLDHYNEQFF.

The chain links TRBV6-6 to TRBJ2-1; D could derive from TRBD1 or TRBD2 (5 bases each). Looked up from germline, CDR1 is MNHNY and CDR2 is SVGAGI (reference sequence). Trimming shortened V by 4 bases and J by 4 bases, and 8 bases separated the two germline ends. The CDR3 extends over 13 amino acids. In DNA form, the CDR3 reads TGTGCCAGCAGTTTGGGGGAATACAATGAGCAGTTCTTC. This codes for CASSLGEYNEQFF.

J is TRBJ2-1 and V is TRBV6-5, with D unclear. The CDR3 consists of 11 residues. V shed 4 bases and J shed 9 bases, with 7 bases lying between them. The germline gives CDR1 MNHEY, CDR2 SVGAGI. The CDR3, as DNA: TGTGCCAGCAGTTCCTTGGGTGAGCAGTTCTTC. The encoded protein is CASSSLGEQFF.

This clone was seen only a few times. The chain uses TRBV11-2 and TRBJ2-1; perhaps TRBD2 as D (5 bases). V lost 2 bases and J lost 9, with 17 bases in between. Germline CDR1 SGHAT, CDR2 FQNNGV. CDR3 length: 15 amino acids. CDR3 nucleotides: TGTGCCAGCAGCTTATCGGGCTACCATGAGGGTGAGCAGTTCTTC. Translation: CASSLSGYHEGEQFF.

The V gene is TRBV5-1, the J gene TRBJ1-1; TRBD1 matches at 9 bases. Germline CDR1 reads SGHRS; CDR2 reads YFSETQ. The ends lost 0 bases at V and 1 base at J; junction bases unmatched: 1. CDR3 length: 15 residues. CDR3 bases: TGCGCCAGCAGCTTGGGGGGACAGGGGAACACTGAAGCTTTCTTT. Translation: CASSLGGQGNTEAFF.

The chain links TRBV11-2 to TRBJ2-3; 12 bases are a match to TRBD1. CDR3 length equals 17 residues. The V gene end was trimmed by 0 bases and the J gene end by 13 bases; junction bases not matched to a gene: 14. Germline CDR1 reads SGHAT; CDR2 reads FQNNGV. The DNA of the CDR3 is TGTGCCAGCAGCTTAGAGTTGACGGGACAGGGGGCCTTGTTGGAGTATTTT. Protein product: CASSLELTGQGALLEYF.

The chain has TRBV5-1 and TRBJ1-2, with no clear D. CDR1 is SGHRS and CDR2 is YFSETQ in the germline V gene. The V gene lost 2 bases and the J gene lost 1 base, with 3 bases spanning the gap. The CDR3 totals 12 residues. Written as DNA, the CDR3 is TGCGCCAGCAGCTTAGGTAACTATGGCTACACCTTC. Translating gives CASSLGNYGYTF.

CDR3 sequence (DNA): TGTGCCAGTAGTATGACAGGGGGCTTCCAGCCCCAGCATTTT. This translates into CASSMTGGFQPQHF. The V call is TRBV19, the J call TRBJ1-5, with 10 bases aligning to TRBD1. Germline V gene lookup returns CDR1 LNHDA and CDR2 SQIVND (reference sequence). J was trimmed by 7 bases and V by 3 bases; bases with no gene match: 3. The CDR3 totals 14 residues.

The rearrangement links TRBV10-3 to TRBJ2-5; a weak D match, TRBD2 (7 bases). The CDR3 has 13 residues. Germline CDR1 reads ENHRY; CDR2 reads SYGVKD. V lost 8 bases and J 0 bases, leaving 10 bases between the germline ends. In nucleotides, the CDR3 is TGTGCCATCGGCGGGGGCGACCAAGAGACCCAGTACTTC. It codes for CAIGGGDQETQYF.